This T cell receptor (beta chain) was captured by sequencing in a study of cytomegalovirus exposure and HLA in healthy donors. In the case of this clone: Its antigen is as yet unknown.

Study-level results: Presence/absence analyses assumed roughly uniform sequencing depth across donors, which may not hold.

CDR3 size: 11 residues. The V and J ends lost 8 bases and 5 bases respectively, with 7 bases between them. Germline CDR1 and CDR2: SNHLY and FYNNEI. It was with 60 Vbeta and 13 Jbeta primers that the PCR ran. Using immunoSEQ multiplex PCR, the repertoire was profiled, and TCRdb retains in-frame clones only, with some absent. Among under 200,000 clones listed, roughly 87% were seen once. The clonotype originates from a woman between 45 and 65 years old in good health and CMV-seronegative. The chain carries TRBV2 and TRBJ2-4; D is unclear. The material sequenced was PBMCs. The CDR3 loop is CASLEQNIQYF. The CDR3 coding sequence is TGTGCCAGCTTGGAGCAAAACATTCAGTACTTC.